This TCR beta chain was documented in a study of blood T cell repertoires in COVID-19. Whole-study context: Acute-phase and convalescent COVID-19 samples originated in the United States, Italy and Spain. In each case, the material was cDNA or gDNA derived from T cells, B-cell-depleted T cells, or PBMCs.

As handled by the study authors: Amplified reference gene primers provided the basis for estimating nucleated cell counts. Method: immunoSEQ multiplex PCR; TCRdb's copy keeps in-frame clones and lacks some. The DNA was the basis for D and trimming; V, J and clone size are from that table. The repertoire holds around 250,000 clones, with 80% to 85% as singletons. The sequence derives from a man aged 50 or older with active or convalescent COVID-19. The sample taken for sequencing was peripheral blood.

Here the CDR3 reads CASSLDGGRGNTIYF. The DNA of the CDR3 is TGCGCCAGCAGCTTGGATGGAGGGAGAGGAAACACCATATATTTT. The gene calls are TRBV5-1 and TRBJ1-3, with D unclear. V was clipped by 0 bases and J by 4 bases, with 11 bases between them. The CDR3 consists of 15 residues. Looked up from germline, CDR1 is SGHRS and CDR2 is YFSETQ.